This entry concerns a single TCR beta chain. Its specificity is not known. The assay was immunoSEQ multiplex PCR, and TCRdb's table has in-frame clones only and misses some. The table records nearly 20,000 clones, roughly nine tenths of them present only once. These data originate in a study of OX40 agonist ivuxolimab in advanced cancers. Study-wide background: Age averaged 60 years (range about 23 to 85), and more than 80% were male.

Study-level findings and limits: The expanded peripheral T cells' antigen specificity was not determined.

V dropped 1 base and J dropped 5 bases, with 11 bases sitting between them. Germline assignment: CDR1 SGHAT and CDR2 FQDESV (reference sequence). The CDR3 is 14 residues long. This sequence originates from an adult with an advanced solid tumor such as melanoma, head and neck, liver or kidney cancer. The material sequenced was CD4+ or CD8+ T cells sorted from blood, taken in a trial of the OX40 agonist ivuxolimab. This chain joins TRBV11-1 and TRBJ2-5; D might be TRBD1 or TRBD2, each matching 5 bases. The CDR3 region is CASSLDGGPETQYF. The DNA for the CDR3 is TGTGCCAGCAGCTTAGATGGGGGTCCGGAGACCCAGTACTTC.